Shown below are 3 T cell receptor beta chains from a single sample sequenced in a study of blood T cell repertoires in COVID-19. Here immunoSEQ multiplex PCR was the method, and the copy in TCRdb shows in-frame clones only, minus some. The sample yields more than 200,000 clones, 70% to 90% seen once. Input material: PBMCs or T cells enriched from blood (not recorded which). Receptors originate from a woman between 40 and 50 years old with acute COVID-19.

V gene TRBV19 combines with J gene TRBJ1-2, with 7 bases fitting TRBD1. Germline CDR1 and CDR2: LNHDA and SQIVND (reference sequence). With V trimmed by 7 bases and J by 13 bases, 9 bases remained unmatched. This CDR3 has 11 residues. CDR3 protein: CASIIPTGPTF. The CDR3 DNA is TGTGCCAGTATCATCCCGACAGGGCCCACCTTC.

The chain links TRBV27 to TRBJ2-7; a weak D match, TRBD1 (5 bases). The CDR3 spans 13 residues. V was clipped by 4 bases and J by 4 bases, with 11 bases between them. From germline, CDR1 is MNHEY and CDR2 SMNVEV (reference sequence). CDR3 protein: CASSSGPRYEQYF. In nucleotides, the CDR3 is TGTGCCAGCAGTTCAGGGCCGAGATACGAGCAGTACTTC.

In its sample, this clone was seen many times. The chain links TRBV4-3 to TRBJ1-2, with D perhaps TRBD1 (5 bases). Trimming removed 0 bases from V and 2 bases from J, with 10 bases in between. Germline CDR1 reads LGHNA; CDR2 reads YSLEER. The CDR3 has 15 amino acids. This CDR3 is CASSQDPRANYGYTF. The CDR3 nucleotides are TGCGCCAGCAGCCAAGATCCCAGGGCGAACTATGGCTACACCTTC.